The entry below describes one T cell receptor (beta chain). The data derive from a study of technical replicates of blood from a few donors. Germline V gene sequence: CDR1 MGHRA, CDR2 YSYEKL. Trimming removed 0 bases from V and 4 bases from J; junction bases left unmatched: 9. The CDR3 runs to 17 residues. Using immunoSEQ multiplex PCR, the repertoire was profiled, and TCRdb retains in-frame clones only, with some absent. This table holds more than 75,000 clones, 65% to 90% found once. The TCR originated in a human donor in good health. Some clones in this sample may be carry-over from other donors' samples. The chain links TRBV4-1 to TRBJ2-5; 9 bases align to TRBD2. Sequenced material: PBMCs. DNA for the CDR3: TGCGCCAGCAGCCAAGATTCGGCGGGAGGGGAATTAGAGACCCAGTACTTC. Its translation: CASSQDSAGGELETQYF.